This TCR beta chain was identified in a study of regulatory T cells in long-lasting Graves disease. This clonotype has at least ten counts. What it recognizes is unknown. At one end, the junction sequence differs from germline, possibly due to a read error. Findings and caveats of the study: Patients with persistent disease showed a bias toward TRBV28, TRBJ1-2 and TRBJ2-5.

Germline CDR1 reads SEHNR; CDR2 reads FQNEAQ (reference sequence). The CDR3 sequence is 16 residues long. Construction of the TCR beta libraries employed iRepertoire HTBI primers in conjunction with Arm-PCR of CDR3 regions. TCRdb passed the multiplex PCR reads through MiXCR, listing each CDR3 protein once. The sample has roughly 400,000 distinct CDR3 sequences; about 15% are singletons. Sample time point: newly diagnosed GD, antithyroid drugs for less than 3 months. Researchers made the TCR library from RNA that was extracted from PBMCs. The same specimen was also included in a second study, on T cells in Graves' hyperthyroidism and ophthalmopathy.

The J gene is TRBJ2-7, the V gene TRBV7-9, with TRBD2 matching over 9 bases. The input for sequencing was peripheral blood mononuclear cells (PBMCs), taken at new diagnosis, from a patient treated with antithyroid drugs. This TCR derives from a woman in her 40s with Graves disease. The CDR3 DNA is TGTGCCAGCAGTTTAGGAAATAGCGGGAGCGGCTACGAGCAGTACTTC. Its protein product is CASSLGNSGSGYEQYF.